Following are 17 T cell receptor beta chains from one sample sequenced in a study of shared clonotypes between healthy human individuals. Sequencing used immunoSEQ multiplex PCR; TCRdb keeps in-frame clones, though not all of them. The data hold 330,000 or so clones, with roughly 80% observed a single time. Material: memory CD4+ T cells sorted from blood. Regarding subset: CD45RA-negative fraction. These receptors were collected from a man aged 25-45 years in good health.

The chain recombines TRBV18 with TRBJ1-4, with 7 nucleotides matching TRBD1. V dropped 4 bases and J dropped 5; count of bases not matched to a gene: 4. The length of the CDR3 is 14 residues. The germline V gene has CDR1 KGHSH and CDR2 LQKENI. The CDR3 protein is CASSQHRGNEKLFF. In DNA form, the CDR3 reads TGTGCCAGCTCACAACACAGGGGCAATGAAAAACTGTTTTTT.

V is TRBV7-2 and J is TRBJ2-5; D not certain. Germline CDR1 and CDR2: SGHTA and FQGNSA. V was shortened by 1 base and J by 2 bases, with 2 bases between the two germline ends. This CDR3 has 12 residues. This CDR3 is CASSLVQETQYF. In DNA form, the CDR3 reads TGTGCCAGCAGCTTAGTTCAAGAGACCCAGTACTTC.

The genes are TRBV27 and TRBJ2-1; 8 bases agree with TRBD2. CDR3 size: 15 residues. Germline CDR1 MNHEY, CDR2 SMNVEV (reference sequence). V trimming: 5 bases; J trimming: 9 bases; junction bases outside the gene matches: 12. CDR3 sequence (DNA): TGTGCCAGCAGTCCACAAAGAACTAGCGGCAGTGAGCAGTTCTTC. Translating it yields CASSPQRTSGSEQFF.

This sequence joins TRBV6-6 and TRBJ1-5; D ambiguous. V was trimmed by 2 bases and J by 1 base, leaving 6 bases between them. This CDR3 is 14 amino acids long. Germline CDR1 reads MNHNY; CDR2 reads SVGAGI (reference sequence). CDR3 bases: TGTGCCAGCAGTTACCAGTCCAGCAATCAGCCCCAGCATTTT. Translated, it gives CASSYQSSNQPQHF.

This chain links TRBV29-1 with TRBJ2-1, with TRBD2 identical over 11 bases. The germline V gene encodes CDR1 SQVTM and CDR2 ANQGSEA. This CDR3 comprises 14 residues. V lost 6 bases, J lost 3 bases, and 4 bases stayed unmatched. In DNA form, the CDR3 reads TGCAGCGTCTCTAGCGGGAGGAACTACAATGAGCAGTTCTTC. This sequence encodes CSVSSGRNYNEQFF.

The V and J genes are TRBV9 and TRBJ2-4; 14 nucleotides match TRBD2. This CDR3 has 20 amino acids. The ends lost 3 bases at V and 1 base at J; junction bases unmatched: 12. Germline loops: CDR1 SGDLS, CDR2 YYNGEE. The CDR3 reads CASSANPGLAGDGAKNIQYF. Here the CDR3 DNA reads TGTGCCAGCAGCGCAAACCCGGGACTAGCGGGAGACGGTGCCAAAAACATTCAGTACTTC.

This chain connects TRBV25-1 to TRBJ2-1; possible D gene TRBD1, 6 bases. Germline assignment: CDR1 MGHDK and CDR2 SYGVNS. Trimming took 6 bases from V and 7 from J, leaving 10 bases between them. The CDR3 has 12 residues. The CDR3 sequence: CASRTGGNEQFF. The CDR3 DNA follows: TGTGCCAGCAGGACAGGCGGGAATGAGCAGTTCTTC.

This clone was detected only a few times. The chain combines TRBV9 with TRBJ2-3; D unclear. Germline V gene data show CDR1 as SGDLS and CDR2 as YYNGEE. The CDR3 runs to 13 residues. V was trimmed by 2 bases and J by 6 bases, leaving 10 bases between them. This chain's CDR3 is CASSVSQWDTQYF. As DNA, the CDR3 is TGTGCCAGCAGCGTTTCCCAGTGGGATACGCAGTATTTT. The full variable domain, rest sourced from reference TRBV9 and TRBJ2-3, is DSGVTQTPKHLITATGQRVTLRCSPRSGDLSVYWYQQSLDQGLQFLIQYYNGEERAKGNILERFSAQQFPDLHSELNLSSLELGDSALYFCASSVSQWDTQYFGPGTRLTVL.

The chain joins TRBV7-2 to TRBJ1-4, with unresolved D. The ends were cut back, 2 bases at V and 5 bases at J, with 3 bases in the middle. This CDR3 comprises 12 residues. The germline V gene has CDR1 SGHTA and CDR2 FQGNSA. The CDR3 is CASSLLNEKLFF. CDR3 coding DNA: TGTGCCAGCAGCTTATTGAATGAAAAACTGTTTTTT.

The rearrangement uses TRBV9 and TRBJ2-7; weak D call: TRBD2 (6 bases). Trimming took 3 bases from V and 5 from J, leaving 18 bases between them. Germline-derived CDR1 and CDR2 are SGDLS and YYNGEE. The CDR3 extends over 15 amino acids. DNA of the CDR3: TGTGCCAGCAGCGCCCTTTTCGGGAGTAGCGACGAGCAGTACTTC. Translating it yields CASSALFGSSDEQYF.

This sequence joins TRBV5-5 and TRBJ2-1, with 8 positions matching TRBD2. CDR1 and CDR2 from the germline V gene are SGHKS and YYEKEE (reference sequence). The CDR3 is 16 amino acids. V gave up 2 bases and J gave up 3 bases; unmatched junction bases: 7. DNA of the CDR3: TGTGCCAGCAGCTTTGAGAAGCGGGAGATCTACAATGAGCAGTTCTTC. Translating gives CASSFEKREIYNEQFF.

The chain joins TRBV7-8 to TRBJ1-6, with a weak D call TRBD1 (5 bases). The CDR3 contains 15 residues. Between the trimmed V and J ends, which lost 4 bases and 11 bases, there was a span of 18 bases. The germline V gene encodes CDR1 SGHVS and CDR2 FQNEAQ. This CDR3 reads CASSSGLGVETPLHF. The CDR3 DNA follows: TGTGCCAGCAGCTCCGGGTTGGGGGTAGAAACACCCCTCCACTTT.

This chain connects TRBV27 to TRBJ2-1; D not resolved. The V end lost 6 bases, the J end lost 5 bases, and 11 bases lay between the germline ends. The germline V gene encodes CDR1 MNHEY and CDR2 SMNVEV (reference sequence). This CDR3 contains 13 residues. The CDR3 DNA is TGTGCCAGCAGCACCCTCATGAACAATGAGCAGTTCTTC. The encoded protein is CASSTLMNNEQFF.

This sequence joins TRBV10-3 and TRBJ2-2, with 11 bases that match TRBD1. The CDR3 totals 14 residues. V lost 10 bases, J lost 7 bases, and 8 bases stayed unmatched. Germline lookup yields CDR1 ENHRY and CDR2 SYGVKD. CDR3 amino acids: CASGQGALGGELFF. For the CDR3, the DNA is TGTGCCAGCGGACAGGGGGCTCTCGGCGGGGAGCTGTTTTTT.

This sequence joins TRBV5-4 and TRBJ2-7; TRBD1 agrees at 10 bases. The CDR3 sequence is 19 residues long. Germline values: CDR1 SGHNT, CDR2 YYREEE (reference sequence). The V gene end was trimmed by 1 base and the J gene end by 0 bases; junction bases not matched to a gene: 13. The CDR3 spells CASSLMGRDRGRGSYEQYF. CDR3 nucleotide sequence: TGTGCCAGCAGCTTGATGGGCCGGGACAGGGGAAGAGGCTCCTACGAGCAGTACTTC. Drawing the rest from reference TRBV5-4 and TRBJ2-7, the complete variable domain is ETGVTQSPTHLIKTRGQQVTLRCSSQSGHNTVSWYQQALGQGPQFIFQYYREEENGRGNFPPRFSGLQFPNYSSELNVNALELDDSALYLCASSLMGRDRGRGSYEQYFGPGTRLTVT.

This clone was found once. J is TRBJ2-1 and V is TRBV21-1. TRBV21-1 is a pseudogene. The CDR3 is 16 amino acids. Written as DNA, the CDR3 is TGTGCCAGCAGCAAAGGTCCAGGACCATCCTACAATGAGCAGTTCTTC. Protein sequence: CASSKGPGPSYNEQFF.

V usage is TRBV29-1 and J usage is TRBJ2-3; no clear D. Germline values: CDR1 SQVTM, CDR2 ANQGSEA. The CDR3 runs to 11 residues. V shed 3 bases and J shed 4 bases, with 5 bases lying between them. CDR3 loop: CSVEGPDTQYF. The CDR3 DNA reads as TGCAGCGTTGAGGGCCCAGATACGCAGTATTTT.